These 14 T cell receptor beta chains were all obtained from the same sample, sequenced in a study of T cell responses to AZD1222 COVID-19 vaccine (dated by TCRdb to the early 2020s). The time point label here, explained by the study, means: baseline before first vaccination. The library relied on the immunoSEQ multiplex PCR assay. Entries here come from immuneACCESS through TCRdb and include only in-frame sequences with V and J called. Some clones fail to appear in such tables; in the studies checked, an unresolved V gene covers under half of the shortfall, and the cause of the remainder is unknown. Counted in this sample were about 92,000 clones; approximately 91% of them appeared once. Jointly, the top ten make up about 6% of the sample. The specimen was peripheral blood, collected on day 0 of AZD1222 vaccination. These receptors were taken from an adult in good health.

V usage is TRBV28 and J usage is TRBJ1-2; no definite D call. Deletions cut 3 bases from V and 2 bases from J, with 7 bases between. This CDR3 is built from 13 residues. Germline V gives CDR1 MDHEN, CDR2 SYDVKM. The CDR3 sequence: CASSFSLNYGYTF. The DNA for the CDR3 is TGTGCCAGCAGTTTCTCCTTAAACTATGGCTACACCTTC.

In this sample, this clone turned up once. The chain has TRBV28 and TRBJ1-5; 7 nucleotides line up with TRBD1. V lost 3 bases to trimming and J lost 2 bases; unmatched junction nucleotides: 4. The CDR3 totals 15 residues. Per germline, CDR1 MDHEN and CDR2 SYDVKM. CDR3 in DNA: TGTGCCAGCAGTTTGAGGGGGCGAGGCAATCAGCCCCAGCATTTT. Protein product: CASSLRGRGNQPQHF. The variable domain in full, completed from reference TRBV28 and TRBJ1-5, reads DVKVTQSSRYLVKRTGEKVFLECVQDMDHENMFWYRQDPGLGLRLIYFSYDVKMKEKGDIPEGYSVSREKKERFSLILESASTNQTSMYLCASSLRGRGNQPQHFGDGTRLSIL.

J is TRBJ2-1 and V is TRBV27; TRBD2 matches 9 bases. J gave up 8 bases and V 7 bases, and 6 bases lay outside the gene matches. The CDR3 has 13 residues. CDR1 is MNHEY, CDR2 SMNVEV, per germline (reference sequence). The CDR3 nucleotides are TGTGCCAGCATTAGCGGGAGTTCGGATGAGCAGTTCTTC. This gives the protein CASISGSSDEQFF.

The CDR3 DNA reads TGTGCCAGCAGCTTCCGAAACACCATATATTTT. As protein: CASSFRNTIYF. This chain connects TRBV7-9 to TRBJ1-3; D is undetermined. V lost 3 bases, J lost 5 bases, and 2 bases lay in between. This CDR3 comprises 11 residues. Germline V lookup: CDR1 SEHNR, CDR2 FQNEAQ (reference sequence). Complete variable domain (other parts from reference TRBV7-9 and TRBJ1-3): DTGVSQNPRHKITKRGQNVTFRCDPISEHNRLYWYRQTLGQGPEFLTYFQNEAQLEKSRLLSDRFSAERPKGSFSTLEIQRTEQGDSAMYLCASSFRNTIYFGEGSWLTVV.

The chain couples TRBV7-8 to TRBJ1-5, with unresolved D. This CDR3 region has 17 residues. V lost 1 base and J 0 bases, leaving 13 bases between the germline ends. Germline V gene lookup returns CDR1 SGHVS and CDR2 FQNEAQ. The DNA for the CDR3 is TGTGCCAGCAGCTTAGTGCGGCAGTTTTATAGCAATCAGCCCCAGCATTTT. Residues: CASSLVRQFYSNQPQHF.

The V and J genes are TRBV11-2 and TRBJ1-5; D gene unclear. CDR1 SGHAT and CDR2 FQNNGV come from the germline V gene. Trimming shortened V by 0 bases and J by 7 bases, and 7 bases separated the two germline ends. There are 13 residues in the CDR3. This CDR3 reads CASSLDLGQPQHF. CDR3 bases: TGTGCCAGCAGCTTAGATCTCGGGCAGCCCCAGCATTTT.

The rearrangement uses TRBV7-2 and TRBJ2-1, with 10 nucleotides matching TRBD2. The CDR3 extends over 15 amino acids. Germline V CDR1 and CDR2: SGHTA, FQGNSA. J gave up 9 bases and V 3 bases, and 8 bases lay outside the gene matches. This chain's CDR3 is CASSFVSSGSSEQFF. The DNA of the CDR3 is TGTGCCAGCAGCTTTGTCTCTAGCGGGAGTAGTGAGCAGTTCTTC.

V gene TRBV5-1 combines with J gene TRBJ2-1, with D tentatively TRBD1 or TRBD2 (5 bases each). V lost 0 bases and J 8 bases, leaving 6 bases between the germline ends. CDR1 is SGHRS and CDR2 is YFSETQ in the germline V gene. The length of the CDR3 is 12 residues. CDR3 amino acids: CASSLGGDEQFF. For the CDR3, the DNA is TGCGCCAGCAGCTTGGGAGGGGATGAGCAGTTCTTC.

The V call is TRBV4-3, the J call TRBJ2-7, with D uncertain. The V end lost 0 bases, the J end lost 0 bases, and 12 bases lay between the germline ends. The CDR3 sequence is 16 residues long. The germline V gene has CDR1 LGHNA and CDR2 YSLEER. Here the CDR3 DNA reads TGCGCCAGCAGCCAAGATCGAGGCTTACCCTCCTACGAGCAGTACTTC. Its protein is CASSQDRGLPSYEQYF.

J is TRBJ1-1 and V is TRBV19; unclear D gene. Germline V gene data show CDR1 as LNHDA and CDR2 as SQIVND (reference sequence). This CDR3 is 13 amino acids long. V lost 3 bases, J lost 7 bases, and 12 bases lay in between. The DNA of the CDR3 is TGTGCCAGTAGTATTCGGGCAGGATTTGAAGCTTTCTTT. This codes for CASSIRAGFEAFF.

J is TRBJ1-1 and V is TRBV3-1 (or the pseudogene TRBV3-2); D is uncertain. Trimming pared 0 bases from V and 1 base from J, leaving 9 bases between. The CDR3 has 15 amino acids. The germline V gene has CDR1 LGHDT and CDR2 YNNKEL (reference sequence). The CDR3 spells CASSQEMRQNTEAFF. The CDR3 region has the DNA TGTGCCAGCAGCCAAGAGATGCGTCAGAACACTGAAGCTTTCTTT.

This clone was recorded once. The rearrangement joins TRBV7-2 to TRBJ2-1, with 9 bases fitting TRBD2. Germline-derived CDR1 and CDR2 are SGHTA and FQGNSA. The trim removed 1 base at V and 6 bases at J, leaving 10 bases unmatched. This CDR3 has 17 residues. In nucleotides, the CDR3 is TGTGCCAGCAGCTTAGTAGGCGGGAGGGCCCCAGTCAATGAGCAGTTCTTC. It yields the protein CASSLVGGRAPVNEQFF.

The chain joins TRBV19 to TRBJ1-5; D is possibly TRBD1 (5 bases). V was trimmed by 3 bases and J by 2 bases, leaving 23 bases between them. In germline, CDR1 is LNHDA, CDR2 SQIVND (reference sequence). The CDR3 totals 19 residues. In nucleotides, the CDR3 is TGTGCCAGTAGTATGAGACGGGGCTGGAAATATGGAGGCAATCAGCCCCAGCATTTT. It codes for CASSMRRGWKYGGNQPQHF.

This chain uses TRBV15 with TRBJ1-5; D is uncertain. Deletions cut 2 bases from V and 0 bases from J, with 5 bases between. The CDR3 is 14 residues long. Germline CDR1 and CDR2: LNHNV and YYDKDF (reference sequence). CDR3 protein: CATSRHGSNQPQHF. The CDR3 bases are TGTGCCACCAGCAGACACGGTAGCAATCAGCCCCAGCATTTT.